This T cell receptor beta chain came from a study of blood T cell repertoires in COVID-19. As for the study in general: Acute and convalescent COVID-19 samples came from the United States, Italy and Spain. Nucleic acid was either cDNA or gDNA, and it came from T cells, B-cell-depleted T cells, or PBMCs.

Here immunoSEQ multiplex PCR was the method, and the copy in TCRdb shows in-frame clones only, minus some. Here the sample spans 110,000 or so clones, roughly 82% being singletons. The sample holds one count of this clone. The CDR3 extends over 17 amino acids. CDR1 and CDR2 (germline): SGDLS, YYNGEE. Trimming removed 4 bases from V and 0 bases from J; junction bases left unmatched: 5. The receptor comes from a woman in her forties with acute or convalescent COVID-19. The sequenced sample was peripheral blood. The genes are TRBV9 and TRBJ2-1, with 12 bases identical to TRBD2. The CDR3 nucleotides read TGTGCCAGCAGCTTACTAGCGGGGGGCGGCTCCTACAATGAGCAGTTCTTC. As protein: CASSLLAGGGSYNEQFF. The whole variable domain, remainder taken from reference TRBV9 and TRBJ2-1, is DSGVTQTPKHLITATGQRVTLRCSPRSGDLSVYWYQQSLDQGLQFLIQYYNGEERAKGNILERFSAQQFPDLHSELNLSSLELGDSALYFCASSLLAGGGSYNEQFFGPGTRLTVL.